The subject of this entry is one T cell receptor beta chain. What antigen it recognizes has not been identified. Base qualities are not recorded, but no much larger clone differs from it by a single base. This sample is part of a study of OX40 agonist ivuxolimab in advanced cancers. For the study in its entirety: Ivuxolimab was a fully human IgG2 agonistic monoclonal antibody targeting the costimulatory receptor OX40 (CD134). Peripheral TCRbeta sequencing was intended to test whether TCR sequence diversity was altered and clonal T-cell expansion was caused by ivuxolimab. Partial responses occurred in three dose-escalation patients, of whom one had hepatocellular carcinoma and two had cutaneous melanoma. In the dose-escalation cohort, roughly 82% of patients were male, and the mean age was 60 years with a range of about 20 to 80. Among the approximately 50 dose-escalation patients, about 19 had hepatocellular carcinoma, about 15 melanoma, 9 renal cell carcinoma and 9 head and neck cancer. Prior anti-PD-1, anti-PD-L1 or anti-CTLA-4 therapy was permitted, and 40% to 50% of dose-escalation patients had received checkpoint inhibitors. The paper covers the monotherapy dose-escalation part of the phase I ivuxolimab trial, which included N ≈ 50 patients. Intravenous ivuxolimab was administered to patients every 2 weeks at six dose levels: 0.01, 0.1, 0.3, 1.5, 3 and 10 mg/kg. What the research found in general, with its limitations: The antigen specificity of the peripheral T cells that underwent clonal expansion was not determined. In the 0.1-3.0 mg/kg groups, partial responders had among the lowest normalized peripheral clonal expansion, particularly in CD8+ T cells. On average, CD8+ T cells showed more expanded clones than CD4+ T cells after ivuxolimab. At doses from 0.1 to 3.0 mg/kg, clonal expansion was seen in both CD4+ and CD8+ blood T cells between baseline and week 6. Low levels of normalized T-cell clonal expansion were also seen in some patients who did not respond.

Here V drops 3 bases and J drops 4 bases, and the junction holds 4 bases not matched to any gene. Taken from the germline V gene, the CDR1 and CDR2 loops are SGHDT and YYEEEE. Spanning cysteine to phenylalanine, the CDR3 consists of 15 amino acids. The retained sequence is limited to the CDR3, 45 bases, with the frame set at the first base. Patients with autoimmune disease history or receiving systemic immunosuppression were excluded from the trial. In every dose cohort, peripheral blood was drawn for TCR sequencing at baseline, cycle 4 day 1, and cycle 7 day 1. Samples were obtained from an open-label, multicenter, first-in-human phase I dose-escalation trial of ivuxolimab. Adults with locally advanced or metastatic head and neck squamous cell, hepatocellular, melanoma or renal cell carcinoma were enrolled in the trial. CD4+ and CD8+ T cells were sorted separately from peripheral blood before TCR sequencing.

Genomic DNA was isolated from the sorted cells so that the TCRbeta CDR3 region could be sequenced. The immunoSEQ Assay was used for sequencing of TCRbeta CDR3 regions. This immuneACCESS table, as held by TCRdb, lists in-frame sequences with V and J called but not all clones. Of the missing ones, under half trace to an unresolved V gene in checked studies; the others have no known cause. The sample profile shows about 66,000 clones; 82% of them were found once. The top ten clones comprise over 6.5% of the sample. The TCR originated in an adult with an advanced solid tumor such as melanoma, head and neck, liver or kidney cancer. This receptor chain uses TRBV5-6 and TRBJ2-3, and 11 junction bases match TRBD2. Sequenced material: CD4+ or CD8+ T cells sorted from blood, taken in a trial of the OX40 agonist ivuxolimab. The CDR3 region: CASSSILAGADTQYF. The DNA sequence is given as TGTGCCAGCAGCTCCATACTAGCGGGAGCAGATACGCAGTATTTT.